One sample yielded the 15 T cell receptor beta chains listed below, sequenced in a study of response to subunit inactivated influenza vaccine. TCRdb redid the calling of the RT-PCR reads with MiXCR, one entry per CDR3 protein. The repertoire includes hundreds of thousands of distinct CDR3 sequences, roughly 14% of them detected once, and about 9.9% sits in the top ten. The source material was PBMCs from blood, sampled about 11 days after vaccination. These receptors came from a man aged 50-60 years who received an inactivated influenza vaccine.

This clonotype was counted between two and nine times. The CDR3 coding sequence is TGTGCCAGCAGTTTAGGGGCGGCAGTAGTCAAAAACATTCAGTACTTC. Translated: CASSLGAAVVKNIQYF. The chain has TRBV12-3 or TRBV12-4 and TRBJ2-4, with D unclear. Between the trimmed V and J ends, which lost 1 base and 3 bases, there was a span of 13 bases. The CDR3 is 16 amino acids.

This clonotype was observed a few times. The rearrangement joins TRBV12-3 or TRBV12-4 to TRBJ1-1; D is possibly TRBD1 (6 bases). V was pared by 7 bases and J by 1 base, with 13 bases between. This CDR3 contains 14 residues. Here the CDR3 reads CASTPQGPNTEAFF. In DNA form, the CDR3 reads TGTGCCAGCACCCCACAGGGCCCGAACACTGAAGCTTTCTTT.

The chain is built from TRBV7-8 and TRBJ2-2, with a weak D call TRBD2 (6 bases). The V gene's germline CDR1 is SGHVS and CDR2 FQNEAQ. V was trimmed by 4 bases and J by 2 bases, leaving 14 bases between them. The CDR3 consists of 16 residues. CDR3 amino acids: CASSSKRGINTGELFF. The CDR3 DNA reads TGTGCCAGCAGCTCAAAACGGGGGATCAACACCGGGGAGCTGTTTTTT.

This clonotype was picked up a small number of times. V is TRBV12-3 or TRBV12-4 and J is TRBJ1-6; D call uncertain. The V end lost 5 bases, the J end lost 8 bases, and 10 bases lay between the germline ends. The CDR3 sequence is 13 residues long. CDR3 coding DNA: TGTGCCAGCAGTCCCCGAAGGGATTCACCCCTCCACTTT. It yields the protein CASSPRRDSPLHF.

J is TRBJ2-7 and V is TRBV29-1, with D possibly matching TRBD2 (6 bases). Germline CDR1 SQVTM, CDR2 ANQGSEA. The germline V and J ends were trimmed by 5 bases and 7 bases, with 12 bases remaining between them. The CDR3 spans 11 residues. The CDR3 DNA follows: TGCAGCGTTCGGGGGTCGGGGGAGCAGTACTTC. Protein sequence: CSVRGSGEQYF.

In its sample, this clonotype was seen a few times. This chain connects TRBV12-3 or TRBV12-4 to TRBJ2-4, with 7 positions matching TRBD1. The CDR3 runs 15 residues. V was clipped by 3 bases and J by 3 bases; unmatched bases: 5. CDR3: CASSFLQGIKNIQYF. CDR3 nucleotide sequence: TGTGCCAGCAGTTTCCTACAGGGGATCAAAAACATTCAGTACTTC.

In DNA, the CDR3 is TGCAGTGCTAGAGAAGTCAGGGCTGGGGCCAACGTCCTGACTTTC. It translates to CSAREVRAGANVLTF. V and J are TRBV20-1 and TRBJ2-6; possible D gene TRBD1, 5 bases. V was trimmed by 0 bases and J by 2 bases, leaving 8 bases between them. Germline loops: CDR1 DFQATT, CDR2 SNEGSKA (reference sequence). The CDR3 spans 15 residues.

This clonotype turned up a few times. J is TRBJ2-1 and V is TRBV4-1, with TRBD2 identical over 8 bases. The CDR3 has 15 residues. Germline assignment: CDR1 MGHRA and CDR2 YSYEKL. V lost 4 bases, J lost 3 bases, and 5 bases stayed unmatched. The CDR3 spells CASSPVTSDYNEQFF. The CDR3 nucleotides read TGCGCCAGCAGCCCCGTGACTAGCGACTACAATGAGCAGTTCTTC.

This clonotype occurred a few times. The chain carries TRBV9 and TRBJ2-4; D is perhaps TRBD2 (6 bases). The V and J ends lost 0 bases and 8 bases respectively, with 12 bases between them. The germline V gene encodes CDR1 SGDLS and CDR2 YYNGEE. This CDR3 has 14 amino acids. CDR3 protein: CASSVAGSGDIQYF. DNA for the CDR3: TGTGCCAGCAGCGTAGCAGGGTCGGGGGACATTCAGTACTTC. The entire variable domain, with the rest obtained from reference TRBV9 and TRBJ2-4, is as follows: DSGVTQTPKHLITATGQRVTLRCSPRSGDLSVYWYQQSLDQGLQFLIQYYNGEERAKGNILERFSAQQFPDLHSELNLSSLELGDSALYFCASSVAGSGDIQYFGAGTRLSVL.

This clonotype was detected a few times. V and J are TRBV20-1 and TRBJ1-1; D unresolved. Trimming cost V 0 bases and J 2 bases, with 10 bases left between them. The CDR3 has 14 residues. The V gene's germline CDR1 is DFQATT and CDR2 SNEGSKA (reference sequence). CDR3 DNA sequence: TGCAGTGCTAGAGAGGGAGTACTTAACACTGAAGCTTTCTTT. This sequence encodes CSAREGVLNTEAFF.

This clonotype was seen ten or more times. V usage is TRBV28 and J usage is TRBJ2-5; D ambiguous. CDR1 is MDHEN and CDR2 is SYDVKM in the germline V gene. Trimming shortened V by 3 bases and J by 7 bases, and 6 bases separated the two germline ends. The CDR3 is made up of 11 amino acids. The CDR3 region is CASSFFGTQYF. The CDR3 DNA is TGTGCCAGCAGTTTCTTCGGGACCCAGTACTTC. The full variable domain, in which reference TRBV28 and TRBJ2-5 provide the parts outside the CDR3, is DVKVTQSSRYLVKRTGEKVFLECVQDMDHENMFWYRQDPGLGLRLIYFSYDVKMKEKGDIPEGYSVSREKKERFSLILESASTNQTSMYLCASSFFGTQYFGPGTRLLVL.

This CDR3 is CASSANRGWETQYF. CDR3 sequence (DNA): TGTGCCAGCAGCGCCAACAGGGGGTGGGAGACCCAGTACTTC. The chain is built from TRBV7-3 and TRBJ2-5, with 8 positions matching TRBD1. Per germline, CDR1 SGHTA and CDR2 FQGTGA. V was clipped by 5 bases and J by 5 bases; unmatched bases: 7. The CDR3 runs to 14 residues. The full variable domain, with the rest looked up from reference TRBV7-3 and TRBJ2-5, is GAGVSQTPSNKVTEKGKYVELRCDPISGHTALYWYRQSLGQGPEFLIYFQGTGAADDSGLPNDRFFAVRPEGSVSTLKIQRTERGDSAVYLCASSANRGWETQYFGPGTRLLVL.

The V call is TRBV11-2, the J call TRBJ2-2, with a weak D call TRBD2 (5 bases). The CDR3 contains 15 residues. Germline lookup yields CDR1 SGHAT and CDR2 FQNNGV. V lost 5 bases, J lost 7 bases, and 17 bases lay in between. Written as DNA, the CDR3 is TGTGCCAGCAGCGTTAAAATCACCGCGGGCGGGGAGCTGTTTTTT. Protein sequence: CASSVKITAGGELFF. The whole variable domain, filled in from reference TRBV11-2 and TRBJ2-2, reads EAGVAQSPRYKIIEKRQSVAFWCNPISGHATLYWYQQILGQGPKLLIQFQNNGVVDDSQLPKDRFSAERLKGVDSTLKIQPAKLEDSAVYLCASSVKITAGGELFFGEGSRLTVL.

A note on this clonotype: This may come from a read error, since a much larger clone is one base off. The chain is built from TRBV7-2 and TRBJ1-5; the match to TRBD1 covers 9 bases. V trimming: 2 bases; J trimming: 6 bases; junction bases outside the gene matches: 5. CDR1 is SGHTA and CDR2 is FQGNSA in the germline V gene. This CDR3 spans 15 amino acids. The CDR3 protein is CASSLRTGVGQPQHF. The CDR3 DNA is TGTGCCAGCAGCTTAAGGACAGGGGTCGGTCAGCCCCAGCATTTT.

This rearrangement joins TRBV10-3 to TRBJ2-7; TRBD2 is a possible D gene (5 bases). The V gene lost 7 bases and the J gene lost 3 bases, with 16 bases spanning the gap. CDR1 and CDR2 (germline): ENHRY, SYGVKD. CDR3 length equals 14 residues. CDR3 coding DNA: TGTGCCATCACCCGGTCAGCGGATTTCTACGAGCAGTACTTC. Protein: CAITRSADFYEQYF.